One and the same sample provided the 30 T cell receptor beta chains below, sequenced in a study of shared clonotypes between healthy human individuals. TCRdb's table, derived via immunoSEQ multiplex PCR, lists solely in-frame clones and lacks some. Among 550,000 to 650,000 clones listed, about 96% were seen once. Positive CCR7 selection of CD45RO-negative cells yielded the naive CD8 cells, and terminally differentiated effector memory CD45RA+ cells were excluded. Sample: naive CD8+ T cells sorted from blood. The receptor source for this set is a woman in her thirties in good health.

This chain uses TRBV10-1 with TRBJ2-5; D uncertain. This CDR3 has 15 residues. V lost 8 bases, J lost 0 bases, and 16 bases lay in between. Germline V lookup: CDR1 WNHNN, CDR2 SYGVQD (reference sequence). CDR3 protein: CASPSRLEDQETQYF. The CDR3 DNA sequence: TGCGCCAGCCCCTCGAGGCTAGAGGACCAAGAGACCCAGTACTTC.

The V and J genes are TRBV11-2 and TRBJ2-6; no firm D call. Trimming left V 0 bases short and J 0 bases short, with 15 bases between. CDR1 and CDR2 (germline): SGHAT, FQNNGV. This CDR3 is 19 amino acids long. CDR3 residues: CASSLDWILADSGANVLTF. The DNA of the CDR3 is TGTGCCAGCAGCTTAGATTGGATTTTGGCCGACTCTGGGGCCAACGTCCTGACTTTC.

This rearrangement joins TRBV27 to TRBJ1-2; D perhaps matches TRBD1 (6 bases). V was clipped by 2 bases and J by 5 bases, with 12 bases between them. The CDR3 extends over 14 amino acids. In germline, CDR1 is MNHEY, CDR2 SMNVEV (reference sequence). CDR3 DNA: TGTGCCAGCAGTTTAGGAGGACAGAGTTATGGCTACACCTTC. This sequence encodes CASSLGGQSYGYTF.

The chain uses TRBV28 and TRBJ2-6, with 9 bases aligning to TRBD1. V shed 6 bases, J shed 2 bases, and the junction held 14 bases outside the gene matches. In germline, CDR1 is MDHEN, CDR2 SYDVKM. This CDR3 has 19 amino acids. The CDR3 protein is CASRRTGVVSLAGANVLTF. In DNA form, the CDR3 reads TGTGCCAGCAGGCGGACAGGGGTTGTCAGTTTGGCTGGGGCCAACGTCCTGACTTTC.

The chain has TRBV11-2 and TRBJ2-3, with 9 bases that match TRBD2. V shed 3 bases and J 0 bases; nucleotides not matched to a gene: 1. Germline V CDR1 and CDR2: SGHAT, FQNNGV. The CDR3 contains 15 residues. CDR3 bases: TGTGCCAGCAGCTTCGGGACTAGCAGCACAGATACGCAGTATTTT. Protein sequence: CASSFGTSSTDTQYF.

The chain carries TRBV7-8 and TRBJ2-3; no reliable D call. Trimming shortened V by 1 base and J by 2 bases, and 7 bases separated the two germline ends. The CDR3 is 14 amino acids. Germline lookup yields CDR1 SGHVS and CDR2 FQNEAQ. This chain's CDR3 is CASSLEPVTDTQYF. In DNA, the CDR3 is TGTGCCAGCAGCTTAGAACCAGTCACAGATACGCAGTATTTT.

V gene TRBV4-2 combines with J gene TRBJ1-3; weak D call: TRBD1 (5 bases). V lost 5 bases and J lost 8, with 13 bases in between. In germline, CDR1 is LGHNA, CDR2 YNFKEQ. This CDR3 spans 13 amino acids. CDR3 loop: CASSDLGEYTIYF. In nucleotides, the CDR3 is TGTGCCAGCAGCGACCTAGGGGAATACACCATATATTTT.

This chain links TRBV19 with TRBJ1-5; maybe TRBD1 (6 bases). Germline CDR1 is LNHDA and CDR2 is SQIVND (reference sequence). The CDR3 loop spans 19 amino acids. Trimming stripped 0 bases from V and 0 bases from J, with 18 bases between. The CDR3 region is CASSIEGALGFYSNQPQHF. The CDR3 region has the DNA TGTGCCAGTAGTATAGAGGGGGCATTGGGGTTCTATAGCAATCAGCCCCAGCATTTT.

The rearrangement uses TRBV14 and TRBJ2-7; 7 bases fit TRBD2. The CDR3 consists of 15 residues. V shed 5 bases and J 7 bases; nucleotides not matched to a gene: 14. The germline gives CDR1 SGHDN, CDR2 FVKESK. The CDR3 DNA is TGTGCCAGCAGCGCCCGACTAGCCCCCTTTGAGGAGCAGTACTTC. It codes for CASSARLAPFEEQYF.

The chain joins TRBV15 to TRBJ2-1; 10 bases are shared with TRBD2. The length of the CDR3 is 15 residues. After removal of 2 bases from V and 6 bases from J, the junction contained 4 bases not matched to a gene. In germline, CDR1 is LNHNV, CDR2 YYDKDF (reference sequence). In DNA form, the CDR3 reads TGTGCCACCAGCAGACGTGGACTAGCGGCCAATGAGCAGTTCTTC. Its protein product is CATSRRGLAANEQFF. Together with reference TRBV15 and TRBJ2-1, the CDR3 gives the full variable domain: DAMVIQNPRYQVTQFGKPVTLSCSQTLNHNVMYWYQQKSSQAPKLLFHYYDKDFNNEADTPDNFQSRRPNTSFCFLDIRSPGLGDTAMYLCATSRRGLAANEQFFGPGTRLTVL.

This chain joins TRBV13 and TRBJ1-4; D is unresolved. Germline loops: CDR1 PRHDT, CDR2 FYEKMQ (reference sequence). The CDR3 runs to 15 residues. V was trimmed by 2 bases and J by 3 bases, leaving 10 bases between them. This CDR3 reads CASSLSDSPNEKLFF. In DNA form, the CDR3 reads TGTGCCAGCAGCTTATCGGACTCACCTAATGAAAAACTGTTTTTT.

CDR3 DNA: TGCGCCAGCAGCCATGGACAGGGGATTTACACTGAAGCTTTCTTT. Translating it yields CASSHGQGIYTEAFF. V and J are TRBV4-1 and TRBJ1-1; 9 bases fit TRBD1. The CDR3 is 15 residues long. In germline, CDR1 is MGHRA, CDR2 YSYEKL. J lost 3 bases, V lost 3 bases, and 5 bases had no gene match.

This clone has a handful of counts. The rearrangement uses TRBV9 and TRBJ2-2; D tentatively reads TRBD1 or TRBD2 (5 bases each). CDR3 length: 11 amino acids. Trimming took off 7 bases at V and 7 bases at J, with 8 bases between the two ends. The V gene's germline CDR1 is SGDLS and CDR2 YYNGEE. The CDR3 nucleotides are TGTGCCAGCGGGGGTAGCGGGGAGCTGTTTTTT. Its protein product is CASGGSGELFF.

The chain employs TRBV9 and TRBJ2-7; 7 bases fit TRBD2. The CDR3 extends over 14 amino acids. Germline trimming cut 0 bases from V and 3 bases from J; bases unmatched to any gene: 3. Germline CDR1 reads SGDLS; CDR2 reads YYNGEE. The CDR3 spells CASSVVAGDYEQYF. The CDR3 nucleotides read TGTGCCAGCAGCGTAGTTGCGGGAGACTACGAGCAGTACTTC.

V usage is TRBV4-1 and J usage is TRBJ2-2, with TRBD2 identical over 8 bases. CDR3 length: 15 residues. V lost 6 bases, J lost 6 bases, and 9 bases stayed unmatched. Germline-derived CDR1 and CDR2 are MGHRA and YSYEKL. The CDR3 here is CASSLAGGRAGELFF. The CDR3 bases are TGCGCCAGCAGTTTGGCGGGAGGAAGGGCCGGGGAGCTGTTTTTT.

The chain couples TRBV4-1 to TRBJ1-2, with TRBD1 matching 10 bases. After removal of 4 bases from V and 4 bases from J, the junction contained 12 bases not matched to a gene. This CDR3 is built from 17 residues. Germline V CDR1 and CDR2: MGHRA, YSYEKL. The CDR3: CASSPRDRGPPGYGYTF. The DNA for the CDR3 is TGCGCCAGCAGCCCCCGGGACAGGGGCCCCCCTGGCTATGGCTACACCTTC.

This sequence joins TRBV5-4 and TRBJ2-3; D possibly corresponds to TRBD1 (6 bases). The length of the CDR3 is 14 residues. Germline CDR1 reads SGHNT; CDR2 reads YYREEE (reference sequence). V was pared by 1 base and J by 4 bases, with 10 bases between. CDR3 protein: CASSLMTGPDTQYF. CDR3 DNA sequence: TGTGCCAGCAGCTTGATGACAGGACCAGATACGCAGTATTTT.

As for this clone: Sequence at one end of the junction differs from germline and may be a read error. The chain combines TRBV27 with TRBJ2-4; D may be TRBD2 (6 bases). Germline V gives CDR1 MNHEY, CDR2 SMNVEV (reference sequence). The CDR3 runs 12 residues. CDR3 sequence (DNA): TGTGCCAGCAGTCATCGGGACTCTCGCTTGAACTTC. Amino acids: CASSHRDSRLNF.

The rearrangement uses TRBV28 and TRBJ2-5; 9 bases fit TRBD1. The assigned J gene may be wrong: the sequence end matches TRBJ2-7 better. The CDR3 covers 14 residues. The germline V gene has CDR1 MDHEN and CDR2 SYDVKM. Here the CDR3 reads CASRPPGTGYEQYF. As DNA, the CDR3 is TGTGCCAGCAGACCTCCCGGGACAGGGTACGAGCAGTACTTC.

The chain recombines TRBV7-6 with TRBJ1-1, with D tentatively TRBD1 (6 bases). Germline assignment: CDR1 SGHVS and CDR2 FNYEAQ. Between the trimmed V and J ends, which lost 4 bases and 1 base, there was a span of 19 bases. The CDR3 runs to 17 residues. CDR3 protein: CASSSGNRGAGNTEAFF. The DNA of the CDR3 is TGTGCCAGCAGCTCCGGAAATAGGGGGGCAGGGAACACTGAAGCTTTCTTT.

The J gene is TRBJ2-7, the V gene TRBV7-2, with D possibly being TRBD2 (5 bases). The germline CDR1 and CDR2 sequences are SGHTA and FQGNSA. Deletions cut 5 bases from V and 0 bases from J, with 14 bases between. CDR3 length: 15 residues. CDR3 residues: CASSPKRLLSYEQYF. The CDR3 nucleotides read TGTGCCAGCAGCCCGAAGAGACTACTCTCCTACGAGCAGTACTTC.

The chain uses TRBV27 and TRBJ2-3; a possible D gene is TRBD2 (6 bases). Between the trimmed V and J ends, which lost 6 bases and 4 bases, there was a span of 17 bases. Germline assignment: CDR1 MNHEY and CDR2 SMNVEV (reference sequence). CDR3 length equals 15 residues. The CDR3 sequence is CASSPPGRRADTQYF. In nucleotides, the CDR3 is TGTGCCAGCAGCCCGCCAGGGAGGCGAGCAGATACGCAGTATTTT.

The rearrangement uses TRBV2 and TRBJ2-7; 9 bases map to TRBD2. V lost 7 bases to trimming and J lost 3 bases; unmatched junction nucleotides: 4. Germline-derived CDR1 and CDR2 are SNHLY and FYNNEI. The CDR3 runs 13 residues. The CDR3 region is CASKISGSYEQYF. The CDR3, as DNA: TGTGCCAGCAAGATTAGCGGGAGCTACGAGCAGTACTTC.

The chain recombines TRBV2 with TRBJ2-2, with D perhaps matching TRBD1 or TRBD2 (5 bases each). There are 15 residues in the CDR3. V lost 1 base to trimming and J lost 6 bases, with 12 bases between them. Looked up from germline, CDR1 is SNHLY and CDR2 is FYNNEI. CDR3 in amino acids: CASSEGGASSGELFF. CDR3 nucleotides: TGTGCCAGCAGTGAAGGAGGGGCGTCGTCCGGGGAGCTGTTTTTT. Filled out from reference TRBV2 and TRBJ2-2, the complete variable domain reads EPEVTQTPSHQVTQMGQEVILRCVPISNHLYFYWYRQILGQKVEFLVSFYNNEISEKSEIFDDQFSVERPDGSNFTLKIRSTKLEDSAMYFCASSEGGASSGELFFGEGSRLTVL.

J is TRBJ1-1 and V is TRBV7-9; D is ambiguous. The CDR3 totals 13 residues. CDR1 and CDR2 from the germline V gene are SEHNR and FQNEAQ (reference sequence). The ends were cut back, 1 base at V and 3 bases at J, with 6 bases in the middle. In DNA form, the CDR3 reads TGTGCCAGCAGCTTAGACCGGCACACTGAAGCTTTCTTT. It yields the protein CASSLDRHTEAFF.

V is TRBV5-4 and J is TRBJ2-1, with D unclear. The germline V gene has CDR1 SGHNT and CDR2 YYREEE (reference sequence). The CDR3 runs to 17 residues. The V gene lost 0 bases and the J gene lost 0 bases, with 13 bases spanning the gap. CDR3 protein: CASSLDVGWSSYNEQFF. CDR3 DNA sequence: TGTGCCAGCAGCTTGGATGTCGGCTGGAGCTCCTACAATGAGCAGTTCTTC.

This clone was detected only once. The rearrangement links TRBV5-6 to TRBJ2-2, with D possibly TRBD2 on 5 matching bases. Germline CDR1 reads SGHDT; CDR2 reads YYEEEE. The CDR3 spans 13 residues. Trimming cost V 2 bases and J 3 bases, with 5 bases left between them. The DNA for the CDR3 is TGTGCCAGCAGCTTCGGGGACACCGGGGAGCTGTTTTTT. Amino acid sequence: CASSFGDTGELFF.

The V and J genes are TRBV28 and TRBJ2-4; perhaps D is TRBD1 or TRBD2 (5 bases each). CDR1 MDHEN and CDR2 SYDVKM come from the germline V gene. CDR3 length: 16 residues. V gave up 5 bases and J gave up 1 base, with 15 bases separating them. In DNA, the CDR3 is TGTGCCAGCAGTAGGTTGTGGGGACGGGCCAAAAACATTCAGTACTTC. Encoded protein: CASSRLWGRAKNIQYF.

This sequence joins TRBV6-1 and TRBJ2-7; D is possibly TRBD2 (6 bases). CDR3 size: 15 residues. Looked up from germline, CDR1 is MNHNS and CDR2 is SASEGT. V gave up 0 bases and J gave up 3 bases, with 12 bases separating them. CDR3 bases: TGTGCCAGCAGTGAAGCTCGGAGGGTACTCTACGAGCAGTACTTC. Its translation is CASSEARRVLYEQYF.

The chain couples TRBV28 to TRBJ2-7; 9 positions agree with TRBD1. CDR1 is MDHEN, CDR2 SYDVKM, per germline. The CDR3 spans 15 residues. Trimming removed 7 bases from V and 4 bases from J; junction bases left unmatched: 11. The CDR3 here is CASTLGQGLRYEQYF. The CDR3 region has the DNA TGTGCCAGCACCCTGGGACAGGGCCTTCGATACGAGCAGTACTTC.